The next 14 T cell receptor beta chains were all read from a single sample in a study of cytomegalovirus exposure and HLA in healthy donors. The PCR employed 60 Vbeta primers together with 13 Jbeta primers. Generated by immunoSEQ multiplex PCR, the TCRdb table keeps only in-frame clones and is missing some. The sample includes roughly 100,000 clones, over 70% seen only once; the top ten take about 5.3%. The sample consisted of PBMCs. All receptors come from a male donor in good health and CMV-seronegative.

The gene calls are TRBV30 and TRBJ1-2, with D maybe TRBD1 (5 bases). The V gene lost 5 bases and the J gene lost 3 bases, with 10 bases spanning the gap. This CDR3 has 12 amino acids. The germline CDR1 and CDR2 sequences are GTSNPN and SVGIG (reference sequence). The CDR3 reads CAWDRSHYGYTF. CDR3 bases: TGTGCCTGGGACAGATCCCACTATGGCTACACCTTC.

This chain links TRBV7-2 with TRBJ2-7; TRBD2 agrees at 8 bases. Germline CDR1 is SGHTA and CDR2 is FQGNSA. Trimming removed 4 bases from V and 6 bases from J; junction bases left unmatched: 14. There are 16 residues in the CDR3. The CDR3 bases are TGTGCCAGCAGCTCGCAGGGTCGCGGGAGGCACCGCGAGCAGTACTTC. This encodes CASSSQGRGRHREQYF.

This clone was recorded a few times. This chain links TRBV28 with TRBJ1-4; TRBD1 matches 7 bases. The ends lost 5 bases at V and 1 base at J; junction bases unmatched: 4. Germline CDR1 MDHEN, CDR2 SYDVKM. There are 15 residues in the CDR3. The CDR3 sequence: CASSEGARTNEKLFF. The CDR3 coding sequence is TGTGCCAGCAGTGAGGGGGCGCGAACTAATGAAAAACTGTTTTTT.

This chain links TRBV11-2 with TRBJ2-7; 7 bases agree with TRBD2. Looked up from germline, CDR1 is SGHAT and CDR2 is FQNNGV. This CDR3 is 13 amino acids long. After removal of 4 bases from V and 6 bases from J, the junction contained 6 bases not matched to a gene. For the CDR3, the DNA is TGTGCCAGCAGCTACCTCGGGGGGAGCGAGCAGTACTTC. Translation gives CASSYLGGSEQYF.

This clone came up many times. J is TRBJ1-1 and V is TRBV6-5; 9 bases map to TRBD1. The J segment lost 4 bases and the V segment lost 6 bases, leaving 9 bases of the junction unmatched. The CDR3 covers 15 residues. CDR1 and CDR2 (germline): MNHEY, SVGAGI. The CDR3 protein is CASRLQQGAVTEAFF. CDR3 bases: TGTGCCAGCAGACTCCAACAGGGGGCAGTCACTGAAGCTTTCTTT.

The chain has TRBV6-1 and TRBJ1-5; 8 bases are a match to TRBD1. Unmatched junction bases numbered 3, after V lost 9 bases and J lost 5 bases. Germline CDR1 MNHNS, CDR2 SASEGT. CDR3 length: 12 amino acids. The CDR3 nucleotides read TGTGCCAGTTCGACAGGGGATCAGCCCCAGCATTTT. Translation gives CASSTGDQPQHF.

The chain joins TRBV6-1 to TRBJ1-2; unclear D gene. Germline values: CDR1 MNHNS, CDR2 SASEGT. This CDR3 spans 13 amino acids. V was cut by 5 bases and J by 5 bases, with 12 bases left in between. CDR3 residues: CASSSRGGYGYTF. The CDR3 coding sequence is TGTGCCAGCAGTTCCCGGGGAGGGTATGGCTACACCTTC.

The chain employs TRBV19 and TRBJ2-2; 7 bases are a match to TRBD2. The CDR3 contains 15 residues. The junction had 10 bases not matched to a gene; V was cut back by 8 bases and J by 4 bases. CDR1 is LNHDA and CDR2 is SQIVND in the germline V gene (reference sequence). CDR3 residues: CASVWGRGSTGELFF. In nucleotides, the CDR3 is TGTGCCAGTGTCTGGGGGAGGGGAAGCACCGGGGAGCTGTTTTTT.

The genes are TRBV7-9 and TRBJ2-1; 9 bases line up with TRBD1. The CDR3 covers 13 residues. Trimming at V came to 6 bases and at J to 9 bases, leaving 6 bases not matched to a gene. Germline CDR1 is SEHNR and CDR2 is FQNEAQ (reference sequence). The CDR3 spells CASRDGTGIEQFF. The DNA for the CDR3 is TGTGCCAGCAGGGACGGGACAGGGATTGAGCAGTTCTTC.

This clone was recorded once. The chain recombines TRBV11-2 with TRBJ1-2; D remains unclear. The V end lost 7 bases, the J end lost 3 bases, and 15 bases lay between the germline ends. Per the germline V gene, CDR1 is SGHAT and CDR2 is FQNNGV. CDR3 size: 14 residues. CDR3 sequence (DNA): TGTGCCAGCATCCAAACGGGGTCTTACTATGGCTACACCTTC. It encodes CASIQTGSYYGYTF.

This rearrangement joins TRBV4-1 to TRBJ1-3, with D possibly TRBD1 on 5 matching bases. Germline V gene data show CDR1 as MGHRA and CDR2 as YSYEKL. The CDR3 runs to 15 residues. Trimming stripped 1 base from V and 2 bases from J, with 9 bases between. CDR3 coding DNA: TGCGCCAGCAGCCAAGTACCGGGGGCTGGAAACACCATATATTTT. Translated: CASSQVPGAGNTIYF.

The chain employs TRBV7-3 and TRBJ2-7, with TRBD1 identical over 10 bases. The germline CDR1 and CDR2 sequences are SGHTA and FQGTGA. J was trimmed by 6 bases and V by 5 bases; bases with no gene match: 10. The CDR3 totals 15 residues. The CDR3 protein is CASSQDGDRGREQYF. The CDR3 DNA sequence: TGTGCCAGCAGCCAAGATGGAGACAGGGGGCGCGAGCAGTACTTC.

The J gene is TRBJ2-1, the V gene TRBV6-5; 10 bases match TRBD2. Unmatched junction bases numbered 5, after V lost 7 bases and J lost 5 bases. CDR3 size: 14 residues. Germline V CDR1 and CDR2: MNHEY, SVGAGI. The CDR3 bases are TGTGCCAGCAACCCGGGGACTAGCGACAATGAGCAGTTCTTC. Amino acid sequence: CASNPGTSDNEQFF.

The V and J genes are TRBV6-5 and TRBJ2-5; TRBD1 might be the D (6 bases). The CDR3 has 14 amino acids. Germline V gene sequence: CDR1 MNHEY, CDR2 SVGAGI. V lost 5 bases and J 5 bases, leaving 15 bases between the germline ends. CDR3 residues: CASSKGQRGETQYF. DNA of the CDR3: TGTGCCAGCAGTAAGGGGCAGAGGGGGGAGACCCAGTACTTC.